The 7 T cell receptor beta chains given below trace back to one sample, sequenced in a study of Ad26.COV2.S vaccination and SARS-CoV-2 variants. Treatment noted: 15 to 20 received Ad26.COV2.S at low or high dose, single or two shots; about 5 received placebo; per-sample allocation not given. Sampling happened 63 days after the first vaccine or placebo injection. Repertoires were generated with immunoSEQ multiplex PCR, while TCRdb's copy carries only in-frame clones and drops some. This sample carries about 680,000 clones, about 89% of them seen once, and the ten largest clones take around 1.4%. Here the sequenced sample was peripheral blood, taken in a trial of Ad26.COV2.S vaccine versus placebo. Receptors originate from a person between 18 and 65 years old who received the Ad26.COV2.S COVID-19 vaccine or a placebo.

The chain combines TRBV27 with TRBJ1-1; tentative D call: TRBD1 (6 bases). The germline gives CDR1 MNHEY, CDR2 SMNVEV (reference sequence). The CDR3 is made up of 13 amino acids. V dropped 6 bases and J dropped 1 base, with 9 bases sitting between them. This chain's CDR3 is CASRTQGNTEAFF. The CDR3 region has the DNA TGTGCCAGCAGAACACAGGGGAACACTGAAGCTTTCTTT.

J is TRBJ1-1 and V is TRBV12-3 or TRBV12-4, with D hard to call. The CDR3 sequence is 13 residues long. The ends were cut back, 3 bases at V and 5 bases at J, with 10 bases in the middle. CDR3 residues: CASSFSFVTEAFF. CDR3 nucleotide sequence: TGTGCCAGCAGTTTCAGTTTTGTTACTGAAGCTTTCTTT.

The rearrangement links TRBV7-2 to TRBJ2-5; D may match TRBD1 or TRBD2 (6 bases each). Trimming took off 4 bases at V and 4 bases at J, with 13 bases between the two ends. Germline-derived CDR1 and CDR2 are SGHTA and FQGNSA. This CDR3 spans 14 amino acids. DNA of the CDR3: TGTGCCAGCAGCTCAGGGGTGCGGGGAGAGACCCAGTACTTC. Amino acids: CASSSGVRGETQYF.

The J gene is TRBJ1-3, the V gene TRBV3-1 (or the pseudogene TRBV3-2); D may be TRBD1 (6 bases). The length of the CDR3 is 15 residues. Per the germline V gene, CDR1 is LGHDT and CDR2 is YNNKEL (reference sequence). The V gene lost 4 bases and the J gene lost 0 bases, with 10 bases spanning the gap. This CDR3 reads CASSRTASSGNTIYF. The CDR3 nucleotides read TGTGCCAGCAGCCGGACAGCCAGCTCTGGAAACACCATATATTTT.

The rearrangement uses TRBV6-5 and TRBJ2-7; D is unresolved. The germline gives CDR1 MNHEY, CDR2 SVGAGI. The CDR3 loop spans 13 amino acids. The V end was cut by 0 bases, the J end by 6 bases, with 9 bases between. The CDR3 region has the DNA TGTGCCAGCAGTTACTCCCAGAAAGGCGAGCAGTACTTC. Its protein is CASSYSQKGEQYF.

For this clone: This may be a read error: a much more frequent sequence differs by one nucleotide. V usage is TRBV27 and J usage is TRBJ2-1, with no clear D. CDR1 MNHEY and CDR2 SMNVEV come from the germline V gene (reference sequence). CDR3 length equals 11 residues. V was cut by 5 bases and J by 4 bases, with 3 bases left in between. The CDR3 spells CASSPYNEQFF. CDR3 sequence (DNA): TGTGCCAGCAGTCCTTACAATGAGCAGTTCTTC.

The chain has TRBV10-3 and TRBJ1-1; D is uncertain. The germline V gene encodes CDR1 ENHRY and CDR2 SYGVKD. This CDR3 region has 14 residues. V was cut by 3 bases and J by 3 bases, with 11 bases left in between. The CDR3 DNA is TGTGCCATCAGTGATCGGGGTGGGGACACTGAAGCTTTCTTT. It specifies CAISDRGGDTEAFF.